The 4 T cell receptor beta chains listed next were all sequenced from one sample in a study of blood T cell repertoires in COVID-19. Clones were sequenced by immunoSEQ multiplex PCR, and TCRdb holds only the in-frame ones, with some missing. Among some 240,000 clones, roughly 89% were seen once, and the ten largest hold roughly 4.8%. Sequencing input: peripheral blood. All receptors derive from a middle-aged woman who had recovered from COVID-19.

The chain uses TRBV18 and TRBJ1-6; TRBD1 aligns across 9 bases. V dropped 3 bases and J dropped 6; count of bases not matched to a gene: 3. The CDR3 is 15 amino acids. Germline V gives CDR1 KGHSH, CDR2 LQKENI. CDR3 coding DNA: TGTGCCAGCTCACCTCCGGGACAGGGTAATTCACCCCTCCACTTT. Its protein is CASSPPGQGNSPLHF.

This clone occurred once. As DNA, the CDR3 is TGTGCCAGCAGCCTGCACAGGGGGAACACTGAAGCTTTCTTT. Its protein product is CASSLHRGNTEAFF. The chain is built from TRBV14 and TRBJ1-1, with TRBD1 matching 7 bases. J was trimmed by 1 base and V by 4 bases; bases with no gene match: 3. CDR1 SGHDN and CDR2 FVKESK come from the germline V gene. The CDR3 sequence is 14 residues long. Full variable domain (remainder filled in from reference TRBV14 and TRBJ1-1): EAGVTQFPSHSVIEKGQTVTLRCDPISGHDNLYWYRRVMGKEIKFLLHFVKESKQDESGMPNNRFLAERTGGTYSTLKVQPAELEDSGVYFCASSLHRGNTEAFFGQGTRLTVV.

The rearrangement links TRBV7-3 to TRBJ2-2; weak D call: TRBD2 (6 bases). The germline gives CDR1 SGHTA, CDR2 FQGTGA. Trimming stripped 5 bases from V and 1 base from J, with 11 bases between. CDR3 length equals 15 residues. The chain's CDR3 is CASSAGPENTGELFF. Written as DNA, the CDR3 is TGTGCCAGCAGCGCGGGACCGGAGAACACCGGGGAGCTGTTTTTT.

The chain couples TRBV27 to TRBJ1-1; no clear D gene. The V end was cut by 8 bases, the J end by 4 bases, with 17 bases between. Germline V gene data show CDR1 as MNHEY and CDR2 as SMNVEV (reference sequence). The CDR3 spans 14 residues. The CDR3 is CASLTPSRGTEAFF. The CDR3 coding sequence is TGTGCCAGCCTTACCCCGAGCCGGGGCACTGAAGCTTTCTTT.